These 29 T cell receptor beta chains came from one sample sequenced in a study of persistence of HIV-infected CD4 T cells (dated by TCRdb to the early 2020s). Interpreted using the paper, the treatment or condition label stands for: suppressive antiretroviral therapy. Lysates of CMV-infected fibroblasts at around 9.7 ug/mL were used to stimulate the cells. Memory CD4+ T cells that did not respond, being CD40L-negative, CD69-negative and CD45RO-high, were sorted as memory populations depleted of antigen-responding cells. These TCRs are of unknown antigen specificity. TCRbeta repertoires were sequenced from genomic DNA with the immunoSEQ hsTCRB assay version 4 in survey mode. TCRdb provides this immuneACCESS table in a form limited to in-frame rearrangements. Some clones are lacking; in checked studies, under half of them reflect an unresolved V gene, and why the rest are absent is not known. The table for this sample lists more than 45,000 clones; around 72% of them were counted only once. Around 3% of the sample rests with the top ten.

Sequences were derived from CD4+ T cells sorted from PBMCs after roughly 18-hour stimulation, sampled from a patient who received antiretroviral therapy. The label giving this sample's cell subset or site can be read as: CD40L-CD69- CD45RO-high memory CD4 T cells not responding to CMV lysate. The receptor set was obtained from an adult man with HIV who was CMV-seropositive.

The chain joins TRBV18 to TRBJ2-2; D perhaps matches TRBD1 (6 bases). The V gene lost 5 bases and the J gene lost 2 bases, with 12 bases spanning the gap. CDR3 length equals 15 residues. Germline V lookup: CDR1 KGHSH, CDR2 LQKENI. CDR3 protein: CASSIAGVNTGELFF. The CDR3 DNA reads TGTGCCAGCTCAATTGCAGGGGTCAACACCGGGGAGCTGTTTTTT. Variable domain in full (rest from reference TRBV18 and TRBJ2-2): NAGVMQNPRHLVRRRGQEARLRCSPMKGHSHVYWYRQLPEEGLKFMVYLQKENIIDESGMPKERFSAEFPKEGPSILRIQQVVRGDSAAYFCASSIAGVNTGELFFGEGSRLTVL.

This clone was counted between two and nine times. This rearrangement joins TRBV29-1 to TRBJ2-7; 7 bases are shared with TRBD2. V lost 6 bases and J lost 1; bases outside the gene matches: 3. The CDR3 consists of 12 residues. Germline loops: CDR1 SQVTM, CDR2 ANQGSEA. The CDR3 here is CSVLLASYEQYF. CDR3 coding DNA: TGCAGCGTCCTACTAGCGTCCTACGAGCAGTACTTC.

The chain recombines TRBV5-5 with TRBJ1-4; no clear D gene. The CDR3 is 14 amino acids. V shed 4 bases and J shed 3 bases, with 10 bases lying between them. CDR1 is SGHKS, CDR2 YYEKEE, per germline (reference sequence). CDR3 sequence: CASSPGWANEKLFF. DNA of the CDR3: TGTGCCAGCAGCCCCGGTTGGGCTAATGAAAAACTGTTTTTT.

Here the CDR3 reads CSVARGQGEGYTF. The CDR3 nucleotides are TGCAGCGTTGCCCGAGGACAGGGGGAAGGCTACACCTTC. The gene calls are TRBV29-1 and TRBJ1-2; 10 bases are a match to TRBD1. V lost 4 bases and J lost 8; bases outside the gene matches: 7. Germline CDR1 reads SQVTM; CDR2 reads ANQGSEA. There are 13 residues in the CDR3.

The J gene is TRBJ1-1, the V gene TRBV18, with 10 nucleotides matching TRBD1. Germline CDR1 and CDR2: KGHSH and LQKENI. V was pared by 3 bases and J by 5 bases, with 6 bases of the junction left unmatched. This CDR3 comprises 15 residues. The DNA of the CDR3 is TGTGCCAGCTCACCCGGGACAGGGGTAGGGACTGAAGCTTTCTTT. Its protein is CASSPGTGVGTEAFF.

J is TRBJ2-2 and V is TRBV6-6, with 15 positions matching TRBD2. Losses at the gene ends were 5 bases for V and 3 bases for J; bases not matched to a gene: 7. Germline V gene sequence: CDR1 MNHNY, CDR2 SVGAGI (reference sequence). This CDR3 has 18 amino acids. CDR3 in DNA: TGTGCCAGCAGTCGGAGGACTAGCGGGGGGGCGGACACCGGGGAGCTGTTTTTT. It encodes CASSRRTSGGADTGELFF.

This chain links TRBV19 with TRBJ1-1; the D is unclear. The V gene's germline CDR1 is LNHDA and CDR2 SQIVND (reference sequence). CDR3 size: 13 residues. The ends were cut back, 6 bases at V and 1 base at J, with 9 bases in the middle. Here the CDR3 DNA reads TGTGCCAGTAGCCCTAGAGGGAACACTGAAGCTTTCTTT. This gives the protein CASSPRGNTEAFF.

The V and J genes are TRBV10-2 and TRBJ2-2; D uncertain. Per the germline V gene, CDR1 is WSHSY and CDR2 is SAAADI. This CDR3 has 13 amino acids. The germline V and J ends were trimmed by 4 bases and 8 bases, with 11 bases remaining between them. The CDR3, as DNA: TGCGCCAGCAGTGGCCCTTCAAAAGGGGAGCTGTTTTTT. Its protein product is CASSGPSKGELFF.

The V and J genes are TRBV5-4 and TRBJ2-7, with a weak D call TRBD2 (5 bases). V lost 4 bases and J 3 bases, leaving 14 bases between the germline ends. CDR3 length equals 14 residues. The germline V gene has CDR1 SGHNT and CDR2 YYREEE (reference sequence). The CDR3 sequence is CASSPGLDLYEQYF. For the CDR3, the DNA is TGTGCCAGCAGCCCTGGACTGGATCTCTACGAGCAGTACTTC.

The gene calls are TRBV6-2 or TRBV6-3 and TRBJ1-5, with D uncertain. The CDR3 totals 15 residues. V dropped 0 bases and J dropped 0 bases, with 6 bases sitting between them. Germline V gene sequence: CDR1 MNHEY, CDR2 SVGEGT. The DNA of the CDR3 is TGTGCCAGCAGTTACTCTGGGAATAGCAATCAGCCCCAGCATTTT. Its protein is CASSYSGNSNQPQHF.

This chain uses TRBV25-1 with TRBJ1-4; the match to TRBD1 covers 7 bases. The CDR3 is 18 amino acids. Germline trimming cut 2 bases from V and 0 bases from J; bases unmatched to any gene: 9. The germline CDR1 and CDR2 sequences are MGHDK and SYGVNS. In DNA, the CDR3 is TGTGCCAGCAGTGAAGGGAGGGGGCTCTTTGCAACTAATGAAAAACTGTTTTTT. Its protein product is CASSEGRGLFATNEKLFF.

The chain recombines TRBV2 with TRBJ1-4; unclear D gene. V lost 7 bases and J 4 bases, leaving 10 bases between the germline ends. This CDR3 comprises 13 residues. CDR1 is SNHLY, CDR2 FYNNEI, per germline. CDR3 DNA sequence: TGTGCCAGCACGGATCCTTATAATGAAAAACTGTTTTTT. Residues: CASTDPYNEKLFF.

The J gene is TRBJ2-5, the V gene TRBV7-9; D gene uncertain. CDR1 and CDR2 from the germline V gene are SEHNR and FQNEAQ (reference sequence). V dropped 5 bases and J dropped 2 bases, with 6 bases sitting between them. The CDR3 consists of 12 residues. CDR3 nucleotide sequence: TGTGCCAGCAGCCAGATACAAGAGACCCAGTACTTC. Encoded protein: CASSQIQETQYF.

The chain has TRBV27 and TRBJ1-3, with 8 bases lining up with TRBD1. Germline CDR1 reads MNHEY; CDR2 reads SMNVEV (reference sequence). The CDR3 consists of 15 residues. After removal of 4 bases from V and 3 bases from J, the junction contained 5 bases not matched to a gene. The CDR3 nucleotides are TGTGCCAGCAGTTCAGGACAGGGCGTTGGAAACACCATATATTTT. Protein sequence: CASSSGQGVGNTIYF.

The chain recombines TRBV5-8 with TRBJ2-7; TRBD1 matches at 7 bases. CDR1 is SGHTS and CDR2 is YDEGEE in the germline V gene. The V segment lost 3 bases and the J segment 5 bases; nucleotides outside the gene matches: 8. The CDR3 runs to 14 residues. CDR3 bases: TGTGCCAGCAGCTCTCTGACAGGGACCGACGAGCAGTACTTC. Translating it yields CASSSLTGTDEQYF.

The rearrangement joins TRBV10-1 to TRBJ2-7; D might be TRBD2 (6 bases). CDR1 and CDR2 (germline): WNHNN, SYGVQD (reference sequence). Trimming pared 2 bases from V and 5 bases from J, leaving 22 bases between. The CDR3 loop spans 17 amino acids. Written as DNA, the CDR3 is TGCGCCAGCAGTGAGGTAGCGGTACCCGGGGGTTGGGACGAGCAGTACTTC. This encodes CASSEVAVPGGWDEQYF.

This clone is termed medium-sized (0.01 to 0.1%). The genes are TRBV7-9 and TRBJ1-5, with D uncertain. This CDR3 has 13 residues. Trimming pared 1 base from V and 10 bases from J, leaving 11 bases between. Per germline, CDR1 SEHNR and CDR2 FQNEAQ (reference sequence). As DNA, the CDR3 is TGTGCCAGCAGCTTAGAGTCCACGAAACCCCAGCATTTT. Its translation: CASSLESTKPQHF.

CDR3 residues: CASSGDRGYEQYF. As DNA, the CDR3 is TGTGCCAGCAGTGGGGACAGAGGCTACGAGCAGTACTTC. The chain uses TRBV2 and TRBJ2-7; 7 bases fit TRBD1. With V trimmed by 4 bases and J by 3 bases, 3 bases remained unmatched. This CDR3 region has 13 residues. Germline V gives CDR1 SNHLY, CDR2 FYNNEI.

CDR3 DNA sequence: TGTGCCAGCAACCGGGACAGGGTCGATGAGCAGTTCTTC. Translated: CASNRDRVDEQFF. The chain recombines TRBV7-2 with TRBJ2-1, with 9 bases matching TRBD1. Germline CDR1 is SGHTA and CDR2 is FQGNSA. CDR3 length: 13 residues. V gave up 7 bases and J gave up 8 bases; unmatched junction bases: 6.

The chain has TRBV5-1 and TRBJ2-1; D is perhaps TRBD2 (5 bases). Trimming removed 4 bases at V and 10 bases at J, with 21 bases between. The CDR3 totals 15 residues. Germline V gene data show CDR1 as SGHRS and CDR2 as YFSETQ. Here the CDR3 reads CASSPLVGSSREQFF. For the CDR3, the DNA is TGCGCCAGCAGCCCACTAGTTGGCTCCTCTAGGGAGCAGTTCTTC. Full variable domain (missing parts from reference TRBV5-1 and TRBJ2-1): KAGVTQTPRYLIKTRGQQVTLSCSPISGHRSVSWYQQTPGQGLQFLFEYFSETQRNKGNFPGRFSGRQFSNSRSEMNVSTLELGDSALYLCASSPLVGSSREQFFGPGTRLTVL.

V usage is TRBV4-3 and J usage is TRBJ2-1; tentatively, D is TRBD2 (6 bases). Germline-derived CDR1 and CDR2 are LGHNA and YSLEER. The germline V and J ends were trimmed by 0 bases and 7 bases, with 19 bases remaining between them. CDR3 length: 17 amino acids. The CDR3 here is CASSQDPEGYGPNEQFF. For the CDR3, the DNA is TGCGCCAGCAGCCAAGATCCGGAGGGGTACGGCCCAAATGAGCAGTTCTTC.

The chain uses TRBV2 and TRBJ2-2; the D gene is possibly TRBD1 (7 bases). V was pared by 5 bases and J by 5 bases, with 18 bases between. The CDR3 spans 16 residues. CDR1 SNHLY and CDR2 FYNNEI come from the germline V gene. CDR3 amino acids: CASSLTEGARTGELFF. CDR3 bases: TGTGCCAGCAGTTTGACGGAGGGGGCAAGGACCGGGGAGCTGTTTTTT.

This rearrangement joins TRBV6-5 to TRBJ1-5, with TRBD1 as a possible D gene (5 bases). Germline lookup yields CDR1 MNHEY and CDR2 SVGAGI. V was shortened by 8 bases and J by 3 bases, with 11 bases between the two germline ends. The CDR3 runs 13 residues. The CDR3 bases are TGTGCCAGCCTGAGGGGCATCAATCAGCCCCAGCATTTT. It encodes CASLRGINQPQHF.

The chain combines TRBV27 with TRBJ2-7; D is uncertain. The CDR3 spans 15 residues. Trimming removed 0 bases from V and 2 bases from J, with 11 bases in between. Germline lookup yields CDR1 MNHEY and CDR2 SMNVEV (reference sequence). The CDR3: CASSLSYNGPYEQYF. For the CDR3, the DNA is TGTGCCAGCAGTTTATCGTACAATGGCCCCTACGAGCAGTACTTC.

V usage is TRBV10-3 and J usage is TRBJ2-1; D may correspond to TRBD1 or TRBD2 (5 bases each). CDR3 length: 15 residues. The V end was cut by 6 bases, the J end by 6 bases, with 18 bases between. CDR1 and CDR2 (germline): ENHRY, SYGVKD. This CDR3 reads CAIRPGTGSGNEQFF. CDR3 DNA sequence: TGTGCCATCAGACCCGGGACGGGGAGCGGCAATGAGCAGTTCTTC.

The DNA of the CDR3 is TGTGCCAGCATTTCGGACAGGGCGAGGAACACCATATATTTT. It is translated as CASISDRARNTIYF. The chain employs TRBV6-5 and TRBJ1-3; 8 nucleotides agree with TRBD1. J lost 7 bases, V lost 7 bases, and 9 bases had no gene match. The CDR3 has 14 residues. The germline gives CDR1 MNHEY, CDR2 SVGAGI.

This clone was detected once. V usage is TRBV5-6 and J usage is TRBJ2-1; 7 bases fit TRBD2. CDR1 and CDR2 (germline): SGHDT, YYEEEE. This CDR3 spans 16 amino acids. With 4 bases clipped from V and 3 bases from J, the junction kept 10 bases outside the gene matches. CDR3 nucleotide sequence: TGTGCCAGCAGCCGCCGGACTAGGTCTGACTACAATGAGCAGTTCTTC. It encodes CASSRRTRSDYNEQFF.

This chain links TRBV12-3 or TRBV12-4 with TRBJ2-5; D remains unclear. Trimming took off 6 bases at V and 1 base at J, with 6 bases between the two ends. The CDR3 has 12 residues. The CDR3 loop reads CASSRLQETQYF. In DNA, the CDR3 is TGTGCCAGCAGCCGTCTCCAAGAGACCCAGTACTTC.

The chain couples TRBV30 to TRBJ1-1, with a tentative D call TRBD1 (6 bases). The CDR3 has 15 amino acids. Germline V CDR1 and CDR2: GTSNPN, SVGIG (reference sequence). Trimming removed 3 bases from V and 0 bases from J, with 14 bases in between. In DNA, the CDR3 is TGTGCCTGGAGGAGGGCGGGGGCGGTGAACACTGAAGCTTTCTTT. This codes for CAWRRAGAVNTEAFF.